The clone carrying this TCR beta chain came up a few times. TCRdb ran MiXCR on the RT-PCR reads and lists one entry per CDR3 protein. The sample holds a few hundred thousand distinct CDR3 sequences, around 15% seen once. There are 17 residues in the CDR3. Germline lookup yields CDR1 SGHAT and CDR2 FQNNGV. J was trimmed by 2 bases and V by 2 bases; bases with no gene match: 9. The record originates from a study of response to subunit inactivated influenza vaccine. Material: PBMCs from blood, obtained approximately 12 days after vaccination. This rearrangement joins TRBV11-2 to TRBJ2-3; 8 nucleotides line up with TRBD2. This TCR was sampled from a man over 45 who received an inactivated influenza vaccine. DNA of the CDR3: TGTGCCAGCAGCTTACGAGCCGCGGGGGGCTACACAGATACGCAGTATTTT. This sequence encodes CASSLRAAGGYTDTQYF.